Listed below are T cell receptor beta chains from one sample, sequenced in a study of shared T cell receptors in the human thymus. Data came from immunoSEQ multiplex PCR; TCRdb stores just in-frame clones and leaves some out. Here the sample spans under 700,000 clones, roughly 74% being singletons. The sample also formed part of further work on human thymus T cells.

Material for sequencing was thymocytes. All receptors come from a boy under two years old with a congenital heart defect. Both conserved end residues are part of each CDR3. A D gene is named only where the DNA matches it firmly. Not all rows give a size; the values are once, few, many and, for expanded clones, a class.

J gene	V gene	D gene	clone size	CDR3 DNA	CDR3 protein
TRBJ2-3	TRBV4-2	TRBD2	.	TGTGCCAGCAGCCCGGACGGAGGACTAGGCACAGATACGCAGTATTTT	CASSPDGGLGTDTQYF
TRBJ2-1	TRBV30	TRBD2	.	TGTGCCTGGAGTTCCCGGACTAGCGGGGGATACAATGAGCAGTTCTTC	CAWSSRTSGGYNEQFF
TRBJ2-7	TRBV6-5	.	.	TGTGCCAGCGGGGAAGAGAGGGCCTACGAGCAGTACTTC	CASGEERAYEQYF
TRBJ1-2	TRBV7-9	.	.	TGTGCCAGCAGCCCATATTCAGGGCTGGACTATGGCTACACCTTC	CASSPYSGLDYGYTF
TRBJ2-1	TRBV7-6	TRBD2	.	TGTGCCAGCAGCTTAACAAAGGGGTGGTGGCGGGAGGTCCACAATGAGCAGTTCTTC	CASSLTKGWWREVHNEQFF
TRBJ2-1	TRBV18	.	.	TGTGCCAGCTCACCCAAGGCAGGCAATGAGCAGTTCTTC	CASSPKAGNEQFF
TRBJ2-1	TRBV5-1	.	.	TGCGCCAGCAGCCTGACTGTTAGCTCCTACAATGAGCAGTTCTTC	CASSLTVSSYNEQFF
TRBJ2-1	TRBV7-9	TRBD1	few	TGTGCCAGCAGCTTAGCGGGGACAGGGTCCTACAATGAGCAGTTCTTC	CASSLAGTGSYNEQFF
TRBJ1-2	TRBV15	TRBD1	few	TGTGCCACCAGCGAGTGGACAGGGGATGGCTACACCTTC	CATSEWTGDGYTF
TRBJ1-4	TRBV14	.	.	TGTGCCAGCAGCCAATGGTCCCGGTCCCCATATGTAGATGAAAAACTGTTTTTT	CASSQWSRSPYVDEKLFF
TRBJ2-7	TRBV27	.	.	TGTGCCAGCATGCTGCGAGGGGCAGGGGATCTCTACGAGCAGTACTTC	CASMLRGAGDLYEQYF
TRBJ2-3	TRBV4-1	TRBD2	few	TGCGCCAGCAGCCAAGACCCCCTACTAGCGGGAGTGGGTACAGATACGCAGTATTTT	CASSQDPLLAGVGTDTQYF
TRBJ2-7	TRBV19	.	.	TGTGCCAGTACCGGGCGCGAGGACTTGAACGAGCAGTACTTC	CASTGREDLNEQYF
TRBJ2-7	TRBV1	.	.	TGCACCAGCAGCCAAACTGGACTAGCGGGAGTTGAGCAGTACTTC	CTSSQTGLAGVEQYF
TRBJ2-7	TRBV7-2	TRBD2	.	TGTGCCAGCAGCCCCAGGACTAGCGGGATACCCTACGAGCAGTACTTC	CASSPRTSGIPYEQYF
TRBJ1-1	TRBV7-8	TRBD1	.	TGTGCCAGCAGCCTGGGAAGGGGGCCCGGTCACACTGAAGCTTTCTTT	CASSLGRGPGHTEAFF